What follows is one T cell receptor beta chain and its context. This entry belongs to a study of blood T cell repertoires in COVID-19. Study in general: PBMCs, B-cell-depleted T cells, or T cells were the source of the cDNA or gDNA that made up the material.

CDR3 length: 18 residues. With 1 base clipped from V and 1 base from J, the junction kept 8 bases outside the gene matches. Germline-derived CDR1 and CDR2 are KGHDR and SFDVKD. Recruited during active infection, patients (from Seattle) were subsequently followed longitudinally. Original analysis: Reference gene primers were amplified, and this amplification served to estimate nucleated cell counts. The table came from immunoSEQ multiplex PCR; TCRdb's copy has only in-frame clones and leaves some out. Clone size and the V and J calls come from that table; the DNA yielded D and trimming. The table lists roughly 200,000 clones, approximately 80% of them singletons.

The V call is TRBV24-1, the J call TRBJ2-2, with TRBD2 matching 7 bases. Sequencing was performed on peripheral blood. The sequence came from a woman in her thirties or forties with COVID-19, enrolled during active disease. The DNA of the CDR3 is TGTGCCACCAGTGATTTAGGACTAGGTGGGCTGAACACCGGGGAGCTGTTTTTT. As protein: CATSDLGLGGLNTGELFF.